This note documents a single T cell receptor (beta chain) sequence. Antigen: not known. This sample was included in a study of identical twins. Study results and caveats: For out-of-frame beta sequences, excess twin sharing was weaker.

J lost 3 bases, V lost 0 bases, and 10 bases had no gene match. Per germline, CDR1 SGHRS and CDR2 YFSETQ. CDR3 length: 18 amino acids. Each CDR3 protein is one row after TCRdb ran MiXCR on the 5' RACE reads. This table has approximately 1.8 million distinct CDR3 sequences, less than 35% appearing once. Sequencing used cord blood. This TCR was sampled from a newborn girl in good health. This rearrangement joins TRBV5-1 to TRBJ2-1; 9 bases are a match to TRBD2. The chain's CDR3 is CASSLGPTTSGFYNEQFF. The CDR3 coding sequence is TGCGCCAGCAGCTTGGGGCCCACTACTAGCGGGTTCTACAATGAGCAGTTCTTC.